Shown below are 26 T cell receptor beta chains from a single sample sequenced in a study of spatial heterogeneity in lung cancer. Time point in this sample: sample taken at primary tumor resection. TCRdb processed the 5' RACE reads anew with MiXCR; each CDR3 protein has one entry. Found here are about 48,000 distinct CDR3 sequences, approximately 5.3% of them singletons; the top ten hold approximately 10%. Material: PBMCs, obtained at surgery. The receptor set was obtained from a male donor with early-stage non-small cell lung cancer.

V gene TRBV6-5 combines with J gene TRBJ2-7; TRBD1 matches 11 bases. Per germline, CDR1 MNHEY and CDR2 SVGAGI. This CDR3 has 14 amino acids. J lost 5 bases, V lost 4 bases, and 4 bases had no gene match. The CDR3 nucleotides read TGTGCCAGCAGTTCCCCGGGACAGGGGGACGAGCAGTACTTC. Protein product: CASSSPGQGDEQYF.

This sequence joins TRBV3-1 and TRBJ1-1; unclear D gene. Looked up from germline, CDR1 is LGHDT and CDR2 is YNNKEL (reference sequence). V lost 1 base and J lost 11, with 11 bases in between. The CDR3 is made up of 12 amino acids. The CDR3 loop is CASSQGALEAFF. CDR3 bases: TGTGCCAGCAGCCAAGGCGCCCTGGAGGCTTTCTTT.

This clonotype was detected many times. The CDR3 DNA sequence: TGTGCCAGCAGTTTTGGGACAGGGGAGACCACGCAGTATTTT. Translating it yields CASSFGTGETTQYF. This rearrangement joins TRBV5-5 to TRBJ2-3; 10 positions match TRBD1. Germline CDR1 is SGHKS and CDR2 is YYEKEE (reference sequence). The CDR3 sequence is 14 residues long. The J segment lost 9 bases and the V segment lost 5 bases, leaving 9 bases of the junction unmatched.

In this sample, this clonotype turned up many times. The V and J genes are TRBV13 and TRBJ2-5; D may be TRBD2 (5 bases). This CDR3 contains 15 residues. The V gene lost 0 bases and the J gene lost 4 bases, with 12 bases spanning the gap. CDR1 is PRHDT and CDR2 is FYEKMQ in the germline V gene (reference sequence). CDR3 nucleotide sequence: TGTGCCAGCAGCTTAGGGGGAGACAAGGGAGAGACCCAGTACTTC. It is translated as CASSLGGDKGETQYF.

This clonotype occurred many times. V and J are TRBV19 and TRBJ1-2; 8 nucleotides agree with TRBD1. CDR3 length: 17 residues. Germline lookup yields CDR1 LNHDA and CDR2 SQIVND (reference sequence). V lost 5 bases and J lost 8; bases outside the gene matches: 19. This CDR3 reads CASSYDRGRLHTGGYTF. The CDR3 coding sequence is TGTGCCAGTAGTTATGACAGGGGACGACTACATACCGGGGGCTACACCTTC.

The table lists this clonotype with many counts. This sequence joins TRBV6-5 and TRBJ2-3; D perhaps matches TRBD2 (6 bases). Germline V gene sequence: CDR1 MNHEY, CDR2 SVGAGI. V was pared by 6 bases and J by 4 bases, with 20 bases between. CDR3 length: 16 amino acids. The CDR3 is CASRPLALRRADTQYF. The CDR3 DNA follows: TGTGCCAGCAGACCACTAGCCCTTAGGAGGGCAGATACGCAGTATTTT.

This clonotype has at least ten counts. The CDR3 coding sequence is TGTGCCAGCAGCTTAGAGAGGGGAGAGACCCAGTACTTC. This codes for CASSLERGETQYF. The J gene is TRBJ2-5, the V gene TRBV13; D may be TRBD1 or TRBD2 (5 bases each). Germline CDR1 reads PRHDT; CDR2 reads FYEKMQ (reference sequence). Trimming left V 1 base short and J 4 bases short, with 7 bases between. The length of the CDR3 is 13 residues. The full variable domain, rest sourced from reference TRBV13 and TRBJ2-5, is AAGVIQSPRHLIKEKRETATLKCYPIPRHDTVYWYQQGPGQDPQFLISFYEKMQSDKGSIPDRFSAQQFSDYHSELNMSSLELGDSALYFCASSLERGETQYFGPGTRLLVL.

This clonotype occurred many times. This chain links TRBV20-1 with TRBJ1-1; D is possibly TRBD1 (6 bases). V lost 4 bases and J 4 bases, leaving 10 bases between the germline ends. This CDR3 spans 12 amino acids. From germline, CDR1 is DFQATT and CDR2 SNEGSKA (reference sequence). CDR3 amino acids: CSANRAGTEAFF. DNA of the CDR3: TGCAGTGCTAACAGGGCTGGCACTGAAGCTTTCTTT.

This clonotype was seen at least ten times. The chain uses TRBV15 and TRBJ1-5; perhaps TRBD1 as D (6 bases). The CDR3 totals 15 residues. V lost 2 bases and J 4 bases, leaving 12 bases between the germline ends. Germline V gene data show CDR1 as LNHNV and CDR2 as YYDKDF (reference sequence). CDR3 residues: CATSRWTVENQPQHF. The CDR3 bases are TGTGCCACCAGCAGATGGACAGTGGAGAATCAGCCCCAGCATTTT.

CDR3 sequence (DNA): TGTGCCAGCAGCTCCGGGACAGGGTCATCCGAGCAGTACTTC. It yields the protein CASSSGTGSSEQYF. The chain joins TRBV5-4 to TRBJ2-7; TRBD1 agrees at 9 bases. The CDR3 consists of 14 residues. V trimming: 3 bases; J trimming: 6 bases; junction bases outside the gene matches: 7. CDR1 SGHNT and CDR2 YYREEE come from the germline V gene (reference sequence).

This clonotype was observed at least ten times. V is TRBV30 and J is TRBJ2-1; no clear D. The V end was cut by 2 bases, the J end by 8 bases, with 7 bases between. Germline V lookup: CDR1 GTSNPN, CDR2 SVGIG (reference sequence). CDR3 length equals 11 residues. The CDR3 reads CAWSSRHEQFF. DNA of the CDR3: TGTGCCTGGAGTAGCCGGCATGAGCAGTTCTTC.

The sample holds many counts of this clonotype. The chain recombines TRBV29-1 with TRBJ2-2; 13 bases line up with TRBD2. This CDR3 has 16 residues. V lost 7 bases, J lost 4 bases, and 9 bases stayed unmatched. The germline gives CDR1 SQVTM, CDR2 ANQGSEA. CDR3 bases: TGCAGCGCTAGGACTAGCGGGGGTTCGAGCACCGGGGAGCTGTTTTTT. This gives the protein CSARTSGGSSTGELFF.

This clonotype was counted ten times or more. The gene calls are TRBV25-1 and TRBJ2-7; the D gene is possibly TRBD1 (6 bases). Germline V gives CDR1 MGHDK, CDR2 SYGVNS. The CDR3 spans 15 residues. Trimming took 3 bases from V and 0 from J, leaving 12 bases between them. Here the CDR3 DNA reads TGTGCCAGCAGTGATATGGCGGACAGCTCCTACGAGCAGTACTTC. It is translated as CASSDMADSSYEQYF.

This clonotype was detected a few times. This rearrangement joins TRBV5-4 to TRBJ2-5, with D possibly TRBD2 on 6 matching bases. The CDR3 extends over 14 amino acids. The V gene's germline CDR1 is SGHNT and CDR2 YYREEE (reference sequence). Trimming took 0 bases from V and 5 from J, leaving 11 bases between them. The CDR3 DNA follows: TGTGCCAGCAGCTTGGAGCTAGCGAGCGAGACCCAGTACTTC. This codes for CASSLELASETQYF.

This clonotype was observed a handful of times. The chain is built from TRBV12-3 or TRBV12-4 and TRBJ2-7; D is uncertain. Trimming shortened V by 5 bases and J by 5 bases, and 10 bases separated the two germline ends. CDR3 length equals 12 residues. CDR3 sequence: CASSVDPHEQYF. The CDR3 DNA follows: TGTGCCAGCAGTGTAGACCCCCACGAGCAGTACTTC.

There are many counts of this clonotype. The chain uses TRBV15 and TRBJ2-7; a possible D gene is TRBD1 (5 bases). The CDR3 has 13 residues. The V end was cut by 0 bases, the J end by 5 bases, with 8 bases between. Per germline, CDR1 LNHNV and CDR2 YYDKDF (reference sequence). DNA of the CDR3: TGTGCCACCAGCAGAGATTCCAGGGACGAGCAGTACTTC. It codes for CATSRDSRDEQYF.

This clonotype was observed at least ten times. The CDR3 nucleotides read TGTGCCAGCAGTGGGAGACAGGGAGGCACTGAAGCTTTCTTT. Residues: CASSGRQGGTEAFF. V gene TRBV6-6 combines with J gene TRBJ1-1; 7 bases are shared with TRBD1. The CDR3 runs 14 residues. Germline V gene data show CDR1 as MNHNY and CDR2 as SVGAGI (reference sequence). V shed 5 bases, J shed 4 bases, and the junction held 7 bases outside the gene matches.

This clonotype was counted ten times or more. This sequence joins TRBV19 and TRBJ2-1; 8 positions match TRBD2. Germline V gives CDR1 LNHDA, CDR2 SQIVND (reference sequence). J gave up 8 bases and V 1 base, and 7 bases lay outside the gene matches. The CDR3 runs 15 residues. The DNA of the CDR3 is TGTGCCAGTAGTATAGGAAGCGGGAGAATCCATGAGCAGTTCTTC. It is translated as CASSIGSGRIHEQFF.

This clonotype was observed many times. The CDR3 coding sequence is TGCAGTGCTAGACTCAGCCGCAATCAGCCCCAGCATTTT. Translation: CSARLSRNQPQHF. This chain connects TRBV20-1 to TRBJ1-5; D remains unclear. The germline V gene encodes CDR1 DFQATT and CDR2 SNEGSKA (reference sequence). The CDR3 is made up of 13 amino acids. The V and J ends lost 2 bases and 2 bases respectively, with 7 bases between them.

This clonotype was recorded at least ten times. The gene calls are TRBV7-6 and TRBJ1-1, with TRBD1 as a possible D gene (5 bases). Per germline, CDR1 SGHVS and CDR2 FNYEAQ. Between the trimmed V and J ends, which lost 5 bases and 1 base, there was a span of 11 bases. The CDR3 runs to 14 residues. CDR3 DNA: TGTGCCAGCAGCCTAGGGGCGGCGAACACTGAAGCTTTCTTT. Protein: CASSLGAANTEAFF.

This clonotype was recorded many times. J is TRBJ1-4 and V is TRBV29-1; 9 bases are a match to TRBD1. Germline CDR1 is SQVTM and CDR2 is ANQGSEA. The CDR3 has 14 residues. Germline trimming cut 4 bases from V and 8 bases from J; bases unmatched to any gene: 8. CDR3 sequence reads: CSVGPGQGVEKLFF. For the CDR3, the DNA is TGCAGCGTTGGCCCGGGACAGGGAGTCGAAAAACTGTTTTTT.

Comments on this clonotype: Given a much more abundant clone one base away, this may be a read error. The chain is built from TRBV7-9 and TRBJ2-2; D is uncertain. The CDR3 extends over 13 amino acids. Germline V gene data show CDR1 as SEHNR and CDR2 as FQNEAQ (reference sequence). Trimming took 5 bases from V and 7 from J, leaving 11 bases between them. The CDR3 sequence: CASSISLIGELFF. In nucleotides, the CDR3 is TGTGCCAGCAGCATTAGCCTTATCGGGGAGCTGTTTTTT.

This clonotype was counted at least ten times. The chain joins TRBV9 to TRBJ2-3, with D unclear. The V gene lost 0 bases and the J gene lost 4 bases, with 12 bases spanning the gap. The CDR3 loop spans 15 amino acids. Germline V CDR1 and CDR2: SGDLS, YYNGEE. The CDR3 bases are TGTGCCAGCAGCGTAGGGTTGGGCACATCAGATACGCAGTATTTT. It translates to CASSVGLGTSDTQYF.

This clonotype showed up just a few times. One end of the junction fails to match germline, which may point to a read error. The chain combines TRBV7-7 with TRBJ2-1; TRBD1 aligns across 7 bases. There are 13 residues in the CDR3. The germline V gene has CDR1 SSHAT and CDR2 FNYEAQ (reference sequence). The CDR3 spells CASSETGVREQFF. The CDR3 DNA follows: TGTGCTAGCAGCGAAACAGGGGTTCGTGAGCAGTTCTTC.

This clonotype was seen many times. The rearrangement joins TRBV12-3 or TRBV12-4 to TRBJ2-3, with D uncertain. The CDR3 is 14 residues long. V lost 1 base to trimming and J lost 1 base, with 6 bases between them. CDR3 protein: CASSLGPGTDTQYF. The CDR3 coding sequence is TGTGCCAGCAGTTTAGGGCCAGGCACAGATACGCAGTATTTT.

The chain has TRBV9 and TRBJ1-6, with TRBD1 matching 7 bases. Unmatched junction bases numbered 5, after V lost 4 bases and J lost 1 base. Germline-derived CDR1 and CDR2 are SGDLS and YYNGEE. This CDR3 contains 16 residues. The CDR3 coding sequence is TGTGCCAGCAGCACCAGGGACAGATCCTATAATTCACCCCTCCACTTT. This codes for CASSTRDRSYNSPLHF.